A selection of T cell receptor beta chains follows, all from one sample in a study of T cell repertoires in cytomegalovirus infection. Their antigens remain unidentified. Using its own MiXCR run on the reads, TCRdb lists one record per CDR3 protein. The sample shows some 500,000 distinct CDR3 sequences, around 35% of them seen only once. The source material was cultured PBMCs, sampled from culture after CMV antigen stimulation. These receptors were collected from a human donor in good health (CMV status not recorded). Some clones in this sample may be carry-over from other donors' samples. Both conserved end residues are part of each CDR3. The D gene is left open where the match is weak. Rows may omit the clone size; those that give it use once, few, many or a size class.

J gene | V gene | clone size | D gene | CDR3 protein | CDR3 DNA
TRBJ2-1 | TRBV18 | few | TRBD2 | CASSPTGTNYNEQFF | TGTGCCAGCTCACCTACCGGGACTAACTACAATGAGCAGTTCTTC
TRBJ2-6 | TRBV19 | . | TRBD1 | CASSTVGTGGAGANVLTF | TGTGCCAGCTCTACGGTGGGCACAGGGGGCGCTGGGGCCAACGTCCTGACTTTC
TRBJ2-3 | TRBV6-2/TRBV6-3 | few | . | CASSSAAPVGTDTQYF | TGTGCCAGCAGTTCGGCCGCCCCCGTGGGCACAGATACGCAGTATTTT
TRBJ1-5 | TRBV19 | . | . | CASSISSRTVNSNQPQHF | TGTGCCAGTAGTATTTCATCCCGGACGGTAAATAGCAATCAGCCCCAGCATTTT
TRBJ2-2 | TRBV19 | . | . | CATRTSLNTGELFF | TGTGCCACCCGAACTAGCCTAAACACCGGGGAGCTGTTTTTT
TRBJ2-2 | TRBV7-2 | . | . | CASSLVRPGELFF | TGTGCCAGCAGCTTAGTTCGGCCCGGGGAGCTGTTTTTT
TRBJ2-7 | TRBV7-2 | few | TRBD2 | CASSLATGGRTYEQYF | TGTGCCAGCAGCTTAGCGACGGGAGGTCGGACCTACGAGCAGTACTTC
TRBJ2-6 | TRBV6-2/TRBV6-3 | . | TRBD2 | CASSYLSGSDSGANVLTF | TGTGCCAGCAGTTACCTAAGCGGGAGTGACTCTGGGGCCAACGTCCTGACTTTC
TRBJ2-1 | TRBV5-6 | . | TRBD2 | CASSLITAGLATSYNEQFF | TGTGCCAGCAGCTTGATTACTGCGGGACTAGCGACCTCCTACAATGAGCAGTTCTTC
TRBJ2-3 | TRBV7-1 | . | . | CASSPRGTSTDTQYF | TGTGCCAGCAGCCCGCGGGGCACTAGCACAGATACGCAGTATTTT
TRBJ2-7 | TRBV7-2 | few | TRBD2 | CASSLAFPLLAGGLYEQYF | TGTGCCAGCAGCTTAGCGTTTCCCCTTCTAGCGGGAGGGCTCTACGAGCAGTACTTC
TRBJ1-1 | TRBV6-5 | . | . | CASSYSRVNLNTEAFF | TGTGCCAGCAGTTACTCTAGGGTTAACCTGAACACTGAAGCTTTCTTT
TRBJ2-1 | TRBV5-6 | . | . | CASSLGTSRFF | TGTGCCAGCAGCTTGGGGACCTCCCGGTTCTTC
TRBJ1-5 | TRBV12-3/TRBV12-4 | . | . | CASRVTGGNQPQHF | TGTGCCAGCAGAGTTACCGGTGGCAATCAGCCCCAGCATTTT
TRBJ1-5 | TRBV19 | few | . | CASSTTTDQPQHF | TGTGCCAGTAGTACGACGACTGATCAGCCCCAGCATTTT
TRBJ1-5 | TRBV7-2 | many | TRBD1 | CASSLGQGVSQPQHF | TGTGCCAGCAGCCTGGGTCAGGGGGTTTCGCAGCCCCAGCATTTT
TRBJ1-6 | TRBV7-1 | . | . | CASSWAGNNSPLHF | TGTGCCAGCAGCTGGGCGGGCAATAATTCACCCCTCCACTTT
TRBJ2-7 | TRBV20-1 | . | . | CSARDVSGGSYEQYF | TGCAGTGCTAGAGATGTGTCAGGGGGGAGTTACGAGCAGTACTTC
TRBJ1-4 | TRBV12-3/TRBV12-4 | few | . | CASSSRPSAGINEKLFF | TGTGCCAGCAGTTCGCGGCCCTCGGCGGGTATTAATGAAAAACTGTTTTTT
TRBJ2-2 | TRBV6-1 | many | TRBD2 | CASSEALTSGRATGELFF | TGTGCCAGCAGTGAAGCCCTGACTAGCGGGAGGGCCACCGGGGAGCTGTTTTTT
TRBJ2-1 | TRBV4-3 | . | . | CASSQEERTEQFF | TGCGCCAGCAGCCAAGAAGAAAGGACAGAGCAGTTCTTC
TRBJ1-1 | TRBV10-3 | few | . | CAISPGTVHAFF | TGTGCCATCAGTCCTGGGACGGTCCATGCTTTCTTT
TRBJ1-1 | TRBV3-1 | . | . | CASSHGTVNTEAFF | TGTGCCAGCAGCCACGGGACCGTGAACACTGAAGCTTTCTTT
TRBJ1-4 | TRBV6-1 | . | . | CASGGSTNEKLFF | TGTGCCAGCGGTGGAAGTACGAATGAAAAACTGTTTTTT
TRBJ1-2 | TRBV13 | . | TRBD1 | CASSLGTGNGYTF | TGTGCCAGCAGCTTAGGGACAGGGAACGGCTACACCTTC
TRBJ2-2 | TRBV7-2 | few | . | CASSLGPLNTGELFF | TGTGCCAGCAGCTTAGGGCCACTGAACACCGGGGAGCTGTTTTTT
TRBJ2-2 | TRBV4-3 | . | TRBD2 | CASSQGRPAGGFTGELFF | TGCGCCAGCAGCCAAGGACGGCCGGCGGGAGGCTTCACCGGGGAGCTGTTTTTT
TRBJ1-2 | TRBV28 | . | TRBD1 | CASSLSGQGIVGYTF | TGTGCCAGCAGTTTGTCGGGACAGGGGATAGTGGGCTACACCTTC
TRBJ1-1 | TRBV7-2 | . | . | CASRKAGTANTEAFF | TGTGCCAGCAGGAAGGCCGGGACGGCGAACACTGAAGCTTTCTTT
TRBJ2-1 | TRBV7-2 | few | TRBD1 | CASSLVVTGGRDEQFF | TGTGCCAGCAGCTTAGTCGTGACAGGGGGCCGGGATGAGCAGTTCTTC
TRBJ1-3 | TRBV19 | . | . | CASPQPGTGNTIYF | TGTGCCAGTCCGCAACCAGGGACTGGAAACACCATATATTTT
TRBJ2-1 | TRBV24-1 | . | TRBD1 | CATSELDRIDEQFF | TGTGCCACCAGTGAACTGGACAGGATCGATGAGCAGTTCTTC
TRBJ2-2 | TRBV7-2 | . | . | CASSFRDFGQGGELFF | TGTGCCAGCAGCTTCCGGGACTTCGGCCAGGGCGGGGAGCTGTTTTTT
TRBJ2-3 | TRBV20-1 | many | TRBD1 | CSATDRVRVDTQYF | TGCAGTGCTACCGACAGGGTGAGGGTAGATACGCAGTATTTT
TRBJ2-3 | TRBV7-2 | . | . | CASRSGWLGDTQYF | TGTGCCAGCAGGAGCGGGTGGTTGGGAGATACGCAGTATTTT
TRBJ2-7 | TRBV28 | . | TRBD2 | CASSGGTNYEQYF | TGTGCCAGCAGTGGCGGGACTAACTACGAGCAGTACTTC
TRBJ2-1 | TRBV7-2 | . | TRBD1 | CASSADRVPNEQFF | TGTGCCAGCAGCGCTGACAGGGTTCCCAATGAGCAGTTCTTC